This TCR beta chain was profiled in a study of cytomegalovirus exposure and HLA in healthy donors. Study findings and constraints: Reportedly, fewer N-insertions than the roughly 690-donor mean appeared in an Asian-associated ancestry cluster in a later analysis. Cytomegalovirus association was listed for about 150 TCR beta chains.

CDR1 is SNHLY, CDR2 FYNNEI, per germline. Unmatched junction bases numbered 0, after V lost 4 bases and J lost 0 bases. CDR3 length equals 14 residues. With 60 Vbeta and 13 Jbeta primers, the PCR was carried out. Only in-frame clones appear in the TCRdb table, and some are missing; sequencing was by immunoSEQ multiplex PCR. Of 50,000 to 55,000 clones in the sample, 72% were seen once. Concerning this clone: Its antigen is unknown.

The chain uses TRBV2 and TRBJ1-5, with 7 bases aligning to TRBD1. Sequenced: PBMCs. The source is a woman in her forties or fifties in good health and CMV-seropositive. The CDR3 spells CASSGQGSNQPQHF. The DNA for the CDR3 is TGTGCCAGCAGTGGACAGGGTAGCAATCAGCCCCAGCATTTT.